Here is one T cell receptor (beta chain) with its context. Its antigen is as yet unknown. V was clipped by 5 bases and J by 6 bases; unmatched bases: 11. Germline CDR1 and CDR2: MDHEN and SYDVKM. This CDR3 spans 17 amino acids. TCRdb keeps only in-frame clones here, not all; method: immunoSEQ multiplex PCR. This table holds about 30,000 clones, around 94% found once. These data come from a study of T cells in tuberculosis. Overall study findings and caveats: Smaller alpha distances in active tuberculosis partly reflected shorter CDR3-alpha lengths.

The sample taken for sequencing was PBMCs. The V gene is TRBV28, the J gene TRBJ2-1, with TRBD2 identical over 12 bases. This TCR was recovered from a donor aged 5-35 years with latent tuberculosis or without tuberculosis infection. CDR3 region: CASSPTWTSGNLNEQFF. The CDR3 DNA reads TGTGCCAGCAGTCCAACCTGGACTAGCGGGAACCTCAATGAGCAGTTCTTC.